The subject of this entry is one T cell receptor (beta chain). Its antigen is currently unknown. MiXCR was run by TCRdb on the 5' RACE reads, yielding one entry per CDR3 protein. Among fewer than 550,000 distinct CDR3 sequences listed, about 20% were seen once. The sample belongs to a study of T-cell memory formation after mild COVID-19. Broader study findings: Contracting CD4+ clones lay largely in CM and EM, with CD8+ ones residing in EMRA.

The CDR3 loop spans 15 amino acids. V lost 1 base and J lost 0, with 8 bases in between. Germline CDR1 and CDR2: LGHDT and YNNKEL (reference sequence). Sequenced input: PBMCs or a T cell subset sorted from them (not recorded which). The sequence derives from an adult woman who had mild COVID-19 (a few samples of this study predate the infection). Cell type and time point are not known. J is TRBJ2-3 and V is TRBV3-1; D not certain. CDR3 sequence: CASSQARVSTDTQYF. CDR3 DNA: TGTGCCAGCAGCCAAGCACGGGTCAGCACAGATACGCAGTATTTT.